The text below deals with one TCR beta chain. This PCR relied on a set of 60 Vbeta primers and 13 Jbeta primers. Clones were sequenced by immunoSEQ multiplex PCR, and TCRdb holds only the in-frame ones, with some missing. Of about 98,000 clones in the sample, roughly 81% are singletons; the top ten hold about 1.5%. This CDR3 is built from 15 residues. The ends were cut back, 3 bases at V and 6 bases at J, with 16 bases in the middle. CDR1 is SGDLS, CDR2 YYNGEE, per germline. These data belong to a study of cytomegalovirus exposure and HLA in healthy donors. The origin of this receptor is a man in his forties in good health and CMV-seronegative. Sequencing was performed on PBMCs. This chain connects TRBV9 to TRBJ2-1, with TRBD1 as a possible D gene (5 bases). CDR3: CASSGGAGLVNEQFF. In DNA, the CDR3 is TGTGCCAGCAGCGGAGGAGCAGGGCTGGTCAATGAGCAGTTCTTC.